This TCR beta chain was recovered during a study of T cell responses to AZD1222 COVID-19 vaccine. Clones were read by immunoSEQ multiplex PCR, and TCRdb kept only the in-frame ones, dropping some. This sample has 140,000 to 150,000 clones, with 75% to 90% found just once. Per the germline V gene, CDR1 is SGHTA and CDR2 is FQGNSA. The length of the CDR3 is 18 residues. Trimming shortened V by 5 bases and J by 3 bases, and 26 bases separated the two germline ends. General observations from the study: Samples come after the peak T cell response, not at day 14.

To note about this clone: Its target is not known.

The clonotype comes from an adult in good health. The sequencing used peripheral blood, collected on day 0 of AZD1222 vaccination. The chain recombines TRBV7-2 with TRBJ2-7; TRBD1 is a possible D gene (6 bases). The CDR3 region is CASSPSPPGQKVGYEQYF. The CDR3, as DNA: TGTGCCAGCAGCCCCTCCCCCCCTGGACAGAAGGTGGGCTACGAGCAGTACTTC.